This T cell receptor beta chain was found in a study of shared clonotypes between healthy human individuals. Findings of the study overall: Larger estimated richness was generally recorded for naive subsets relative to memory subsets. Non-shared clonotypes showed lower generation probabilities than clonotypes common to all four donors.

Assay used: immunoSEQ multiplex PCR; TCRdb lists only in-frame clones, some missing. Of some 1.4 million clones detected, around 97% appear once; the ten largest clones hold about 1%. Concerning this clone: Its specificity is unknown. Other nucleotide sequences from this sample produce the same CDR3.

Trimming removed 1 base at V and 5 bases at J, with 12 bases between. The CDR3 is made up of 15 amino acids. Germline values: CDR1 LNHNV, CDR2 YYDKDF (reference sequence). The chain uses TRBV15 and TRBJ2-1; a weak D match, TRBD2 (6 bases). The specimen sequenced was naive CD4+ T cells sorted from blood. The subset here: CD45RA+ positively selected. This clonotype originated in a man younger than 40 in good health. CDR3 sequence: CATSRGGTGNNEQFF. CDR3 bases: TGTGCCACCAGCAGAGGAGGGACTGGGAACAATGAGCAGTTCTTC. Supplemented by reference TRBV15 and TRBJ2-1, the full variable domain reads DAMVIQNPRYQVTQFGKPVTLSCSQTLNHNVMYWYQQKSSQAPKLLFHYYDKDFNNEADTPDNFQSRRPNTSFCFLDIRSPGLGDTAMYLCATSRGGTGNNEQFFGPGTRLTVL.